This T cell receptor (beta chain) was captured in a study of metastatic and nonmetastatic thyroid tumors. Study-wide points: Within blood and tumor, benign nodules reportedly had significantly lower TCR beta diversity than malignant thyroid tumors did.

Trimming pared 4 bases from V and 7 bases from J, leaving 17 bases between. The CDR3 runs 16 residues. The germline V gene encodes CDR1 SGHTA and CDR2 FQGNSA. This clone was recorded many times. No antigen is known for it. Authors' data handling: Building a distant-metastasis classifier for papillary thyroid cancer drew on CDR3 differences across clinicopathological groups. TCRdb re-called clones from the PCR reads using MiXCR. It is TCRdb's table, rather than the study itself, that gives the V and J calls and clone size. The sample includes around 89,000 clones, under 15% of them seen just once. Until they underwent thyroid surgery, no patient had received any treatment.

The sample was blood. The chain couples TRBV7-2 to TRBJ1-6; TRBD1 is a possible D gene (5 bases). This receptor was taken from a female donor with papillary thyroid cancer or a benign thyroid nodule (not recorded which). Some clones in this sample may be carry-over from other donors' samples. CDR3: CASSSAGTRPNSPLHF. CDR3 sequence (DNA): TGTGCCAGCAGCTCCGCCGGGACCAGACCAAATTCACCCCTCCACTTT.